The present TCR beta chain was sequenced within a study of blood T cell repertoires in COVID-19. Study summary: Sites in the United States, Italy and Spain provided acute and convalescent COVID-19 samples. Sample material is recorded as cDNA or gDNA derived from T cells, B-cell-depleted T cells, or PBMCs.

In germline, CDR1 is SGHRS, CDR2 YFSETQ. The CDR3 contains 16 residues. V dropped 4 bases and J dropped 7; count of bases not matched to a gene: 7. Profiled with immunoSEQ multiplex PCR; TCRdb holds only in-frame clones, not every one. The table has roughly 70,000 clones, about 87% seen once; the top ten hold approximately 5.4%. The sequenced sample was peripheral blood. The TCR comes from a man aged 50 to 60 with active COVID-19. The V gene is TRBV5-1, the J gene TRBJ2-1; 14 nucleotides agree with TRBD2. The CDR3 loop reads CASSPGGLAGANEQFF. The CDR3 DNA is TGCGCCAGCAGCCCGGGGGGACTAGCGGGAGCTAATGAGCAGTTCTTC.